What follows are 14 T cell receptor beta chains derived from one specimen sequenced in a study of high-grade serous ovarian cancer treatment subgroups. Produced via immunoSEQ multiplex PCR; TCRdb's table is partial and in-frame only. The sample has about 15,000 clones; roughly nine tenths are singletons. Tumor tissue was taken before any definitive surgery or chemotherapy was given. Sequencing used tumor tissue. These receptors originate from a human donor with high-grade serous ovarian cancer.

The chain couples TRBV29-1 to TRBJ2-7, with D tentatively TRBD2 (5 bases). The germline gives CDR1 SQVTM, CDR2 ANQGSEA. The CDR3 has 13 residues. Trimming took off 6 bases at V and 3 bases at J, with 15 bases between the two ends. This CDR3 is CSVGAGEHYEQYF. The CDR3 nucleotides read TGCAGCGTGGGAGCCGGTGAACACTACGAGCAGTACTTC.

This clone has a handful of counts. V and J are TRBV5-1 and TRBJ2-3; TRBD1 or TRBD2 may be the D gene (6 bases each). The germline gives CDR1 SGHRS, CDR2 YFSETQ. V lost 5 bases and J lost 0, with 13 bases in between. The CDR3 loop spans 15 amino acids. The CDR3 reads CASRPGAISTDTQYF. DNA for the CDR3: TGCGCCAGCAGGCCGGGGGCCATTAGCACAGATACGCAGTATTTT.

The chain recombines TRBV11-2 with TRBJ2-7; TRBD2 aligns across 9 bases. The CDR3 covers 14 residues. Germline CDR1 reads SGHAT; CDR2 reads FQNNGV. V shed 4 bases, J shed 2 bases, and the junction held 3 bases outside the gene matches. CDR3 residues: CASSSSGAPYEQYF. For the CDR3, the DNA is TGTGCCAGCAGCTCTAGCGGGGCCCCCTACGAGCAGTACTTC.

This clone was recorded only once. This chain joins TRBV2 and TRBJ2-5; the match to TRBD1 covers 8 bases. Germline CDR1 SNHLY, CDR2 FYNNEI. CDR3 size: 13 residues. The V and J ends lost 3 bases and 7 bases, in that order; junction bases with no gene match: 4. This chain's CDR3 is CASSDQGAGTQYF. The CDR3 DNA reads as TGTGCCAGCAGTGATCAGGGGGCCGGGACCCAGTACTTC.

The CDR3 is CATSIFGNTEAFF. The CDR3 DNA follows: TGTGCCACCTCCATCTTCGGCAACACTGAAGCTTTCTTT. J is TRBJ1-1 and V is TRBV11-2, with unresolved D. V was trimmed by 10 bases and J by 2 bases, leaving 14 bases between them. The CDR3 extends over 13 amino acids. Per the germline V gene, CDR1 is SGHAT and CDR2 is FQNNGV.

This clone was detected a few times. The chain recombines TRBV6-1 with TRBJ1-1; unclear D gene. The CDR3 covers 15 residues. The germline V gene has CDR1 MNHNS and CDR2 SASEGT. Trimming cost V 0 bases and J 1 base, with 9 bases left between them. CDR3 nucleotides: TGTGCCAGCAGTGAAGCGCTCGGCGGGAACACTGAAGCTTTCTTT. It encodes CASSEALGGNTEAFF.

V gene TRBV27 combines with J gene TRBJ1-1; D is ambiguous. CDR3 length: 14 residues. Germline values: CDR1 MNHEY, CDR2 SMNVEV (reference sequence). Trimming stripped 7 bases from V and 4 bases from J, with 16 bases between. The CDR3 loop reads CASMDPWGLTEAFF. CDR3 DNA: TGTGCCAGCATGGACCCTTGGGGTCTCACTGAAGCTTTCTTT.

This clone came up once. The chain employs TRBV2 and TRBJ1-2; D unclear. Trimming took off 10 bases at V and 1 base at J, with 13 bases between the two ends. This CDR3 is 13 amino acids long. Germline V gene lookup returns CDR1 SNHLY and CDR2 FYNNEI. The CDR3 coding sequence is TGTGCCATCTCTAATGCAGATAACTATGGCTACACCTTC. It translates to CAISNADNYGYTF.

This chain uses TRBV5-1 with TRBJ2-7; D not resolved. The CDR3 consists of 16 residues. Per germline, CDR1 SGHRS and CDR2 YFSETQ. Trimming removed 4 bases from V and 1 base from J, with 18 bases in between. The CDR3 loop is CASSPLETALSYEQYF. CDR3 coding DNA: TGCGCCAGCAGCCCCCTGGAGACTGCCCTTTCCTACGAGCAGTACTTC.

This CDR3 is CASSFRQGSGNQPQHF. CDR3 DNA: TGTGCCAGCAGCTTTCGTCAGGGGTCGGGCAATCAGCCCCAGCATTTT. The chain carries TRBV5-8 and TRBJ1-5; a weak D match, TRBD1 (6 bases). The ends were cut back, 2 bases at V and 2 bases at J, with 14 bases in the middle. CDR1 and CDR2 from the germline V gene are SGHTS and YDEGEE. The CDR3 consists of 16 residues. Together with reference TRBV5-8 and TRBJ1-5, the CDR3 gives the full variable domain: EAGVTQSPTHLIKTRGQQATLRCSPISGHTSVYWYQQALGLGLQFLLWYDEGEERNRGNFPPRFSGRQFPNYSSELNVNALELEDSALYLCASSFRQGSGNQPQHFGDGTRLSIL.

The chain has TRBV29-1 and TRBJ2-7; 8 bases agree with TRBD2. Germline V gene sequence: CDR1 SQVTM, CDR2 ANQGSEA. Trimming cost V 5 bases and J 6 bases; bases outside gene matches: 15. The CDR3 length is 15 residues. CDR3 bases: TGCAGCGTTAACCGGGAGGGGGGGAGGTTCTCCGAGCAGTACTTC. Encoded protein: CSVNREGGRFSEQYF.

This chain links TRBV9 with TRBJ2-5; the D is unclear. Germline-derived CDR1 and CDR2 are SGDLS and YYNGEE. With 3 bases removed from V and 1 base from J, the gap between germline ends came to 7 bases. CDR3 length equals 13 residues. CDR3 in DNA: TGTGCCAGCAGCGCCTCCCCCCAAGAGACCCAGTACTTC. Its translation is CASSASPQETQYF.

The rearrangement joins TRBV7-2 to TRBJ1-4; D unresolved. Deletions cut 3 bases from V and 14 bases from J, with 16 bases between. CDR3 length: 13 residues. Looked up from germline, CDR1 is SGHTA and CDR2 is FQGNSA. In DNA form, the CDR3 reads TGTGCCAGCAGCTTCGGCTACGGGGAAAGTCTGTTTTTT. Protein sequence: CASSFGYGESLFF.

The chain links TRBV5-1 to TRBJ2-3, with 7 bases that match TRBD1. CDR1 is SGHRS and CDR2 is YFSETQ in the germline V gene. The CDR3 contains 13 residues. Germline trimming cut 5 bases from V and 6 bases from J; bases unmatched to any gene: 6. The CDR3 region has the DNA TGCGCCAGCAGAAAGGGGGCCGCGGATACGCAGTATTTT. Translation gives CASRKGAADTQYF.